These T cell receptor beta chains were read from a single sample in a study of blood T cell repertoires in COVID-19. Using immunoSEQ multiplex PCR, the repertoire was profiled, and TCRdb retains in-frame clones only, with some absent. This sample has under 300,000 clones, with 80% to 90% found just once. Sequences were obtained from peripheral blood. The source is a man in his fifties or sixties with acute or convalescent COVID-19. Each CDR3 is given with its conserved first and last residue. Fields, in order: D gene, J gene, clone size, V gene, CDR3 protein, CDR3 DNA. The D gene is left open where the match is weak. Clone size is shown for a subset of rows, as once, few, many or a class of expanded clone.

. | TRBJ2-7 | . | TRBV2 | CASSVRLRESYEQYF | TGTGCCAGCAGTGTCCGGTTGCGGGAATCCTACGAGCAGTACTTC
. | TRBJ2-7 | . | TRBV29-1 | CSVEETSSYEQYF | TGCAGCGTTGAAGAAACCAGCTCCTACGAGCAGTACTTC
. | TRBJ1-2 | . | TRBV4-2 | CASSQDSYGYTF | TGTGCCAGCAGCCAAGACAGCTATGGCTACACCTTC
TRBD1 | TRBJ1-5 | . | TRBV28 | CASRNSGGLQPQHF | TGTGCCAGCAGGAACTCAGGGGGACTTCAGCCCCAGCATTTT
. | TRBJ1-3 | . | TRBV6-5 | CASSTGVSGNTIYF | TGTGCCAGCAGTACAGGAGTCTCTGGAAACACCATATATTTT
TRBD2 | TRBJ2-7 | . | TRBV24-1 | CATTSTGSGISYEQYF | TGTGCCACCACTTCTACGGGTAGCGGGATCTCCTACGAGCAGTACTTC
TRBD1 | TRBJ1-2 | once | TRBV28 | CASSVGGSIVDYGYTF | TGTGCCAGCAGTGTAGGGGGCAGCATTGTGGACTATGGCTACACCTTC
TRBD1 | TRBJ1-1 | once | TRBV12-3/TRBV12-4 | CASSLGQGAEAFF | TGTGCCAGCAGTTTAGGCCAGGGGGCTGAAGCTTTCTTT
TRBD1 | TRBJ2-7 | . | TRBV27 | CASRRRDRAYEQYF | TGTGCCAGCAGACGCCGGGACAGGGCCTACGAGCAGTACTTC
TRBD1 | TRBJ2-7 | . | TRBV12-3/TRBV12-4 | CASSITQGNEQYF | TGTGCCAGCAGTATAACACAGGGGAACGAGCAGTACTTC
TRBD1 | TRBJ1-5 | few | TRBV6-2/TRBV6-3 | CASSSQGQASQPQHF | TGTGCCAGCAGTTCTCAGGGACAGGCAAGCCAGCCCCAGCATTTT
. | TRBJ1-5 | once | TRBV2 | CASTEQGRQPQHF | TGTGCCAGCACCGAGCAAGGCAGGCAGCCCCAGCATTTT
. | TRBJ1-1 | . | TRBV9 | CASSVGPFPNTEAFF | TGTGCCAGCAGCGTAGGGCCTTTCCCAAACACTGAAGCTTTCTTT
TRBD1 | TRBJ1-5 | . | TRBV28 | CASSSGGASNQPQHF | TGTGCCAGCAGTTCAGGGGGCGCGAGCAATCAGCCCCAGCATTTT
TRBD2 | TRBJ2-7 | . | TRBV28 | CASTMAGTSESYYEQYF | TGTGCCAGCACCATGGCCGGGACTAGCGAGTCCTATTACGAGCAGTACTTC
TRBD1 | TRBJ2-7 | . | TRBV30 | CAWSADRGLYEQYF | TGTGCCTGGAGCGCGGACAGGGGGCTCTACGAGCAGTACTTC
. | TRBJ2-1 | . | TRBV14 | CASSQEALAPYNEQFF | TGTGCCAGCAGCCAAGAAGCCCTAGCCCCCTACAATGAGCAGTTCTTC
. | TRBJ1-1 | . | TRBV11-3 | CASSLVGGLMNTEAFF | TGTGCCAGCAGCTTAGTTGGGGGACTAATGAACACTGAAGCTTTCTTT
. | TRBJ1-5 | . | TRBV6-5 | CAGSTGTNQPQHF | TGTGCGGGATCCACAGGGACAAATCAGCCCCAGCATTTT
. | TRBJ1-2 | . | TRBV19 | CASSKGPADYGYTF | TGTGCCAGTAGTAAGGGCCCAGCGGACTATGGCTACACCTTC
. | TRBJ2-2 | . | TRBV7-3 | CASSSGRLGANTGELFF | TGTGCCAGCAGCTCGGGTAGGCTAGGAGCGAACACCGGGGAGCTGTTTTTT
. | TRBJ2-1 | . | TRBV18 | CASSPKAGQGEQFF | TGTGCCAGCTCACCAAAGGCAGGTCAGGGTGAGCAGTTCTTC